This TCR beta chain was identified during a study of shared clonotypes between healthy human individuals. About the study: Three plates were used per donor for CD4 naive, three for CD4 memory, two for CD8 naive and one for CD8 memory.

TCRdb keeps only in-frame clones here, not all; method: immunoSEQ multiplex PCR. The sample lists over 1.5 million clones; roughly 98% were seen once. This CDR3 region has 13 residues. V was shortened by 4 bases and J by 4 bases, with 11 bases between the two germline ends. The germline gives CDR1 SQVTM, CDR2 ANQGSEA. The TCR sequence derives from a man aged 25 to 40 in good health. The V and J genes are TRBV29-1 and TRBJ1-5; D remains unclear. The sample was naive CD4+ T cells sorted from blood. The subset: CD45RA+ positively selected. The DNA of the CDR3 is TGCAGCGTTGCGGCCTCCCGGAATCAGCCCCAGCATTTT. It is translated as CSVAASRNQPQHF.